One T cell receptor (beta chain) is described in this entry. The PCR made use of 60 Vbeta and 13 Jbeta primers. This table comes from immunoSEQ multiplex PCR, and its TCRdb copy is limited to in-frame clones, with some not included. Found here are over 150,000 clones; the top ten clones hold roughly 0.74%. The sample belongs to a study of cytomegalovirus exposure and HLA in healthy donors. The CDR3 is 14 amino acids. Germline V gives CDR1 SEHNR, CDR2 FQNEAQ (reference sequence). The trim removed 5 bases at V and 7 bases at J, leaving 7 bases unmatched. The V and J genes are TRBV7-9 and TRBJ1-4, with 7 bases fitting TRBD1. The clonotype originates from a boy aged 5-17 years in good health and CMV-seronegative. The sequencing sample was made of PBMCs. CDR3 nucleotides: TGTGCCAGCAGCGTACAGGGGCAGAGTGAAAAACTGTTTTTT. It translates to CASSVQGQSEKLFF. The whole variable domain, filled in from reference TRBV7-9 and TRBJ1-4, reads DTGVSQNPRHKITKRGQNVTFRCDPISEHNRLYWYRQTLGQGPEFLTYFQNEAQLEKSRLLSDRFSAERPKGSFSTLEIQRTEQGDSAMYLCASSVQGQSEKLFFGSGTQLSVL.